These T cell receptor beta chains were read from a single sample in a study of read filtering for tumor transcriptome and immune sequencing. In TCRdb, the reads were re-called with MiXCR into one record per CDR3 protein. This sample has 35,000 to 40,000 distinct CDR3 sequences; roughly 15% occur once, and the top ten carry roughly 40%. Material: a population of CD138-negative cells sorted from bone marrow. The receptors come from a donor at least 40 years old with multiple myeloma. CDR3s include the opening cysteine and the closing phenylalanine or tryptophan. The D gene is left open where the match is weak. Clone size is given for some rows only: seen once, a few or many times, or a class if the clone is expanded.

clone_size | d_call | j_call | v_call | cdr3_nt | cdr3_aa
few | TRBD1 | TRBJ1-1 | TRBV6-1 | TGTGCCAGCAGTGAACGGACAGGGGGGAACACTGAAGCTTTCTTT | CASSERTGGNTEAFF
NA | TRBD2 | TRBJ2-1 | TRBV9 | TGTACCAGCAGCACCGGGACTAGCGGATGGAATGAGCAGTTCTTC | CTSSTGTSGWNEQFF
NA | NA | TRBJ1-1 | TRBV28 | TGCGCCAGCACCTTGGGGGGGTCGGGGGGCTTAACGGACACTGAAGCTTTCTTT | CASTLGGSGGLTDTEAFF
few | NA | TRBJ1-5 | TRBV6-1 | TGTGCCAGCACTGCCTACCGGGGACAAGTTAGCAATCAGCCCCAGCATTTT | CASTAYRGQVSNQPQHF
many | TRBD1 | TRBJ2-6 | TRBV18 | TGTGCCAGCTCACCAGGACAGGGCAGCTCTGGGGCCAACGTCCTGACTTTC | CASSPGQGSSGANVLTF
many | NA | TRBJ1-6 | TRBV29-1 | TGCAGCGCCCCGGGACCCCTTGCCCATAATTCACCCCTCCACTTT | CSAPGPLAHNSPLHF
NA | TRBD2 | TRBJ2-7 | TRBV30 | TGTGCCTGGACTGAGGCCCTCCGCGGGAGGCCCCACGAGCAGTACTTC | CAWTEALRGRPHEQYF
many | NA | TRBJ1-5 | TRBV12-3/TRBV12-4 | TGTGCCAGCAGCTACAGGGACAAGGATCAGCCCCAGCATTTT | CASSYRDKDQPQHF
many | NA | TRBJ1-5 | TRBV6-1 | TGTGCCAGCACCCTGCCTTATCAGCCCCAGCATTTT | CASTLPYQPQHF
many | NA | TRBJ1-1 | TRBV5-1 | TGCGCCAGCAGCTTGGGGGTCACAGGGCTGAACACTGAAGCTTTCTTT | CASSLGVTGLNTEAFF
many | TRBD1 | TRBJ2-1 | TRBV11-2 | TGTGCCAGCAGCTCCGGGACAGTCGGCGATGAGCAGTTCTTC | CASSSGTVGDEQFF
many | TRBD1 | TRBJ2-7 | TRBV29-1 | TGCAGCGTTGCCGGGACAGCCGAGCAGTACTTC | CSVAGTAEQYF
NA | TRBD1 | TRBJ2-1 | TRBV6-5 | TGTGCCAGCAGTTACTCGGGACAGGGAGGGTACAATGAGCAGTTCTTC | CASSYSGQGGYNEQFF
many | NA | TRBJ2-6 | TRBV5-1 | TGCGCCAGCCGAGCTTCCACGGGCTCTGGGGCCAACGTCCTGACTTTC | CASRASTGSGANVLTF
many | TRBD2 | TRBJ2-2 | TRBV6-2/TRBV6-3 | TGTGCCAGCAGTCCCGGACCGGGACTAGTCATAGGGAAACGGGACGGGGAGCTGTTTTTT | CASSPGPGLVIGKRDGELFF
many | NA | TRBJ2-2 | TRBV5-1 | TGCGCCAGCAGCTTTAATGGGAACACCGGGGAGCTGTTTTTT | CASSFNGNTGELFF
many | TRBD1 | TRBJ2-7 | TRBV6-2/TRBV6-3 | TGTGCCAGCAAGAGACAGGGTACCTACGAGCAGTACTTC | CASKRQGTYEQYF
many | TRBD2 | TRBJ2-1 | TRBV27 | TGTGCCAGCAAAAGAACTAGCGGTTACAATGAGCAGTTCTTC | CASKRTSGYNEQFF
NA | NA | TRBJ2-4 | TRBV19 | TGTGCCAGTAGTATAGACGACAGGATTACTCAGTACTTC | CASSIDDRITQYF
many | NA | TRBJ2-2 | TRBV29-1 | TGCAGCGTTGCGCAGAGATACACCGGGGAGCTGTTTTTT | CSVAQRYTGELFF
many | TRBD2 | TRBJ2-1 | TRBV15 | TGTGCCACCAGCAGCGGACTAGCGGGAGTTAAATCCTACAATGAGCAGTTCTTC | CATSSGLAGVKSYNEQFF
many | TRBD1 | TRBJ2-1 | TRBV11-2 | TGTGCCAGCAGCAGGGGACAGGGCGCCTCCTACAATGAGCAGTTCTTC | CASSRGQGASYNEQFF
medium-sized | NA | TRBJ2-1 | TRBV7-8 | TGTGCCAGCAGCTTTGAAAGAGCAGGGCTAGCCCGGGTCAATGAGCAGTTCTTC | CASSFERAGLARVNEQFF
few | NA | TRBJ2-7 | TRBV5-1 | TGCGCCAGCAGCTTGGAGGCCGGGAGTTCTTACTACGAGCAGTACTTC | CASSLEAGSSYYEQYF
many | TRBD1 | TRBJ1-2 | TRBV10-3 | TGTGCCATCAGTTCAGGACAGGGTGGTGGCTACACCTTC | CAISSGQGGGYTF
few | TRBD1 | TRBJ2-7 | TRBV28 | TGTGCCAGCAGTACTCCGGGACAGGGAACCTACGAGCAGTACTTC | CASSTPGQGTYEQYF
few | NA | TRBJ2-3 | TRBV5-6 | TGTGCCAGCAGCGCTCTCACAGATACGCAGTATTTT | CASSALTDTQYF
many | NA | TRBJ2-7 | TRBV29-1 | TGCAGCCTCAGAGTACAGAAGTCCTACGAGCAGTACTTC | CSLRVQKSYEQYF
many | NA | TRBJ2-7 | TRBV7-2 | TGTGCCAGCAGCCAGGGGGGCGAGCAGTACTTC | CASSQGGEQYF
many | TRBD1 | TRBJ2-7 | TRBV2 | TGTGCCAGCAGTGAAAAGCCGGGACAGGAGCCCTCCTACGAGCAGTACTTC | CASSEKPGQEPSYEQYF
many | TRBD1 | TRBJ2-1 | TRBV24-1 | TGTGCCACCAGTGATTTGGGACAGGGGGCATCGATTGAGCAGTTCTTC | CATSDLGQGASIEQFF
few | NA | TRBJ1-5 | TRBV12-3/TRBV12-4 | TGTGCCAGCACCCGGGGGGGGGGGGAGCCCCAGCATTTT | CASTRGGGEPQHF
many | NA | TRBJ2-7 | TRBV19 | TGTGCCAGTCGAAGGGGCCAAAGCTCCTACGAGCAGTACTTC | CASRRGQSSYEQYF
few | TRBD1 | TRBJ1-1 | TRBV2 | TGTGCCAGCAGCAGGGGGCGAGGGACTGAAGCTTTCTTT | CASSRGRGTEAFF
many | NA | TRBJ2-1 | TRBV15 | TGTGCCACCAGCAGGGAGGATCCGGGGCCCCTTATTGAGCAGTTCTTC | CATSREDPGPLIEQFF
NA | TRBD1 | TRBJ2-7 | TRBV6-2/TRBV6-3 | TGTGCCAGCAGGCAGACAGGGGTTTTGATCTACGAGCAGTACTTC | CASRQTGVLIYEQYF
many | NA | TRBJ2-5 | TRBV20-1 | TGCACCCCACCAAGGGTAGGCCAAGAGACCCAGTACTTC | CTPPRVGQETQYF
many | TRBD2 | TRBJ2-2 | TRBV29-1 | TGCAGCGTACGGACTAGCGGGAGTCCCGGGGAGCTGTTTTTT | CSVRTSGSPGELFF
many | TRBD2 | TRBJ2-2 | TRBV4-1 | TGCGCCAGCAGCCAAGTGGGGACTAGCGTCTATGGGACCGGGGAGCTGTTTTTT | CASSQVGTSVYGTGELFF